The 14 T cell receptor beta chains reported below all come from one sample, sequenced in a study of T cells in localized non-small cell lung cancer. TCRdb's copy holds only in-frame clones and misses some; the assay was immunoSEQ multiplex PCR. This repertoire shows tens of thousands of clones, about 86% found once; its top ten account for about 7%. This specimen consisted of peripheral blood mononuclear cells, obtained before any cancer treatment. These receptors came from a male donor at least 60 years old with stage II lung adenocarcinoma.

The chain couples TRBV28 to TRBJ1-5; D possibly corresponds to TRBD1 (6 bases). This CDR3 has 16 residues. V shed 5 bases and J shed 0 bases, with 14 bases lying between them. CDR1 and CDR2 (germline): MDHEN, SYDVKM. The CDR3 spells CASSPRTADSNQPQHF. DNA of the CDR3: TGTGCCAGCAGTCCAAGGACAGCAGATAGCAATCAGCCCCAGCATTTT.

This chain links TRBV6-1 with TRBJ2-5, with TRBD1 as a possible D gene (5 bases). Near its end, the DNA agrees better with TRBJ2-7, so the J call may be wrong. Per the germline V gene, CDR1 is MNHNS and CDR2 is SASEGT. The CDR3 is 14 residues long. The CDR3 sequence: CASSYLQGAYEQYF. CDR3 bases: TGTGCCAGCAGCTACCTCCAAGGGGCCTACGAGCAGTACTTC.

This chain connects TRBV19 to TRBJ2-3; TRBD2 matches at 7 bases. V dropped 6 bases and J dropped 0; count of bases not matched to a gene: 3. The CDR3 contains 14 residues. The germline CDR1 and CDR2 sequences are LNHDA and SQIVND (reference sequence). CDR3 nucleotide sequence: TGTGCCAGTAGGACGGGAGGCAGCACAGATACGCAGTATTTT. This sequence encodes CASRTGGSTDTQYF.

The rearrangement links TRBV20-1 to TRBJ2-7; possible D gene TRBD1, 5 bases. Germline CDR1 is DFQATT and CDR2 is SNEGSKA (reference sequence). The CDR3 spans 9 residues. The chain's CDR3 is CRLGDEQYF. The CDR3 nucleotides read TGCAGGCTAGGGGACGAGCAGTACTTC.

This chain connects TRBV27 to TRBJ2-5; 9 nucleotides agree with TRBD1. The ends lost 5 bases at V and 4 bases at J; junction bases unmatched: 5. Germline loops: CDR1 MNHEY, CDR2 SMNVEV (reference sequence). The CDR3 is 14 residues long. CDR3 nucleotide sequence: TGTGCCAGCAGTGGGACAGGGAGGGCAGAGACCCAGTACTTC. Protein product: CASSGTGRAETQYF.

The chain joins TRBV19 to TRBJ2-5, with 9 bases matching TRBD1. From germline, CDR1 is LNHDA and CDR2 SQIVND (reference sequence). V shed 5 bases, J shed 7 bases, and the junction held 11 bases outside the gene matches. This CDR3 contains 15 residues. Here the CDR3 DNA reads TGTGCCAGTAGTCCCGGGGACAGGGACAGAGTGACCCAGTACTTC. Its translation is CASSPGDRDRVTQYF.

The V call is TRBV6-4, the J call TRBJ2-1; 10 bases align to TRBD1. V lost 5 bases and J lost 7; bases outside the gene matches: 5. CDR3 length: 14 amino acids. From germline, CDR1 is MRHNA and CDR2 SNTAGT. The CDR3 DNA reads TGTGCCAGCAGTAGGACAGGGGGGGAGAATGAGCAGTTCTTC. This codes for CASSRTGGENEQFF.

The chain joins TRBV5-1 to TRBJ2-6; D might be TRBD1 (6 bases). Germline assignment: CDR1 SGHRS and CDR2 YFSETQ. CDR3 size: 16 residues. V was cut by 5 bases and J by 0 bases, with 12 bases left in between. CDR3 sequence reads: CASSRQASSGANVLTF. CDR3 nucleotide sequence: TGCGCCAGCAGTCGACAGGCGAGCTCTGGGGCCAACGTCCTGACTTTC.

The rearrangement links TRBV30 to TRBJ2-2; 8 bases are shared with TRBD2. With 8 bases clipped from V and 6 bases from J, the junction kept 8 bases outside the gene matches. Germline-derived CDR1 and CDR2 are GTSNPN and SVGIG (reference sequence). This CDR3 contains 13 residues. This CDR3 is CAGNTGGAGELFF. CDR3 bases: TGTGCCGGAAATACGGGGGGGGCCGGGGAGCTGTTTTTT.

This clone turned up a few times. The chain is built from TRBV5-6 and TRBJ1-4; a possible D gene is TRBD1 (6 bases). Germline assignment: CDR1 SGHDT and CDR2 YYEEEE. The CDR3 totals 16 residues. Trimming shortened V by 0 bases and J by 8 bases, and 17 bases separated the two germline ends. For the CDR3, the DNA is TGTGCCAGCAGCTTGGCAGGAAGGCAGGGGTACGAAAAACTGTTTTTT. As protein: CASSLAGRQGYEKLFF.

In DNA form, the CDR3 reads TGTGCCAGTAGTATACCCTTATACGGCACTGAAGCTTTCTTT. It translates to CASSIPLYGTEAFF. The J gene is TRBJ1-1, the V gene TRBV19; D is uncertain. CDR3 length equals 14 residues. The germline V gene encodes CDR1 LNHDA and CDR2 SQIVND (reference sequence). The ends were cut back, 2 bases at V and 4 bases at J, with 11 bases in the middle.

The J gene is TRBJ1-1, the V gene TRBV5-1; D is unclear. V was shortened by 2 bases and J by 6 bases, with 17 bases between the two germline ends. This CDR3 is built from 15 residues. Looked up from germline, CDR1 is SGHRS and CDR2 is YFSETQ. The CDR3 DNA sequence: TGCGCCAGCAGCTTTAATACCCAGGCGGCAGCTGAAGCTTTCTTT. Protein sequence: CASSFNTQAAAEAFF.

The gene calls are TRBV6-4 and TRBJ2-7; 7 bases agree with TRBD2. Germline values: CDR1 MRHNA, CDR2 SNTAGT. There are 15 residues in the CDR3. V lost 6 bases to trimming and J lost 5 bases; unmatched junction nucleotides: 13. This chain's CDR3 is CASRTRTGRADEQYF. Written as DNA, the CDR3 is TGTGCCAGCAGGACCAGGACGGGGAGGGCCGACGAGCAGTACTTC.

This chain links TRBV19 with TRBJ2-5; 8 bases are shared with TRBD2. Trimming cost V 6 bases and J 5 bases; bases outside gene matches: 11. CDR1 and CDR2 (germline): LNHDA, SQIVND (reference sequence). The CDR3 loop spans 15 amino acids. DNA for the CDR3: TGTGCCAGTAGCAAACTAGCGGAGCGTGGGGAGACCCAGTACTTC. It yields the protein CASSKLAERGETQYF.